The 2 T cell receptor beta chains given below trace back to one sample, sequenced in a study of T-cell memory formation after mild COVID-19. TCRdb called the 5' RACE reads again in MiXCR, with one record for every CDR3 protein. The sample consists of 400,000 or so distinct CDR3 sequences, roughly 21% of them appearing once. Sample: PBMCs or a T cell subset sorted from them (not recorded which). All receptors come from an adult woman who had mild COVID-19 (a few samples of this study predate the infection). Cell type and time point are not known.

The V call is TRBV6-5, the J call TRBJ2-7; D uncertain. V lost 0 bases and J lost 0, with 15 bases in between. Germline CDR1 and CDR2: MNHEY and SVGAGI. This CDR3 is built from 17 residues. The CDR3 coding sequence is TGTGCCAGCAGTTACTCGAGACCAGGCCCTAGCTCCTACGAGCAGTACTTC. As protein: CASSYSRPGPSSYEQYF.

In its sample, this clonotype was seen once. The chain has TRBV7-9 and TRBJ2-2, with unresolved D. Germline CDR1 and CDR2: SEHNR and FQNEAQ (reference sequence). The CDR3 has 15 amino acids. Trimming removed 4 bases from V and 5 bases from J, with 14 bases in between. This CDR3 reads CASSSAGRRTGELFF. The DNA of the CDR3 is TGTGCCAGCAGCTCTGCTGGTAGGAGAACCGGGGAGCTGTTTTTT.